Below are 15 T cell receptor beta chains sequenced from a single sample in a study of human T cells and chemical hapten exposure. TCRdb independently ran MiXCR on the RACE reads; one entry per CDR3 protein. The data hold approximately 77,000 distinct CDR3 sequences, with roughly 15% observed a single time. Indicated time point: pre-sensitization, week 0. Treatment noted: therapeutic diphenylcyclopropenone sensitization with weekly scalp DPC. The sample consisted of whole blood, taken in connection with sensitization to the hapten diphenylcyclopropenone (DPC). Source of these receptors: a woman between 45 and 60 years old with alopecia areata. Some clones in this sample may be carry-over from other donors' samples.

This chain links TRBV27 with TRBJ1-2, with 10 bases fitting TRBD1. V was pared by 5 bases and J by 2 bases, with 11 bases of the junction left unmatched. This CDR3 is 17 amino acids long. Germline CDR1 MNHEY, CDR2 SMNVEV (reference sequence). The CDR3 is CASSNPTGGASNYGYTF. The CDR3 DNA is TGTGCCAGCAGTAACCCGACAGGGGGCGCTTCGAACTATGGCTACACCTTC.

This chain uses TRBV5-1 with TRBJ1-1; no clear D gene. The germline CDR1 and CDR2 sequences are SGHRS and YFSETQ. Between the trimmed V and J ends, which lost 4 bases and 5 bases, there was a span of 12 bases. The CDR3 contains 13 residues. This chain's CDR3 is CASSLDPRTEAFF. In nucleotides, the CDR3 is TGCGCCAGCAGCCTTGACCCGAGAACTGAAGCTTTCTTT.

This clonotype was seen a handful of times. The chain joins TRBV12-3 or TRBV12-4 to TRBJ1-6; D unclear. The CDR3 sequence is 12 residues long. Trimming pared 9 bases from V and 6 bases from J, leaving 9 bases between. The CDR3 nucleotides read TGTGCCAGTAGCAGGCGTAATTCACCCCTCCACTTT. This encodes CASSRRNSPLHF.

V and J are TRBV4-2 and TRBJ1-1; 7 bases agree with TRBD1. The V gene's germline CDR1 is LGHNA and CDR2 YNFKEQ. The CDR3 has 14 residues. V lost 0 bases to trimming and J lost 5 bases; unmatched junction nucleotides: 3. The CDR3 loop reads CASSQDAGGTEAFF. CDR3 bases: TGTGCCAGCAGCCAAGATGCAGGGGGGACTGAAGCTTTCTTT.

This clonotype came up many times. The chain carries TRBV12-3 or TRBV12-4 and TRBJ2-2; D gene unclear. This CDR3 spans 14 amino acids. V was trimmed by 4 bases and J by 3 bases, leaving 9 bases between them. CDR3 in DNA: TGTGCCAGCAGTTCCCCTTATGACACCGGGGAGCTGTTTTTT. Translation gives CASSSPYDTGELFF.

This clonotype was picked up a small number of times. J is TRBJ2-5 and V is TRBV6-5; 7 bases agree with TRBD2. With 2 bases clipped from V and 4 bases from J, the junction kept 7 bases outside the gene matches. Germline CDR1 and CDR2: MNHEY and SVGAGI. The CDR3 length is 15 residues. The CDR3 here is CASSYGAGVRETQYF. The DNA for the CDR3 is TGTGCCAGCAGTTACGGCGCGGGAGTGCGAGAGACCCAGTACTTC.

This clonotype was recorded at least ten times. This chain uses TRBV7-2 with TRBJ1-1; the match to TRBD1 covers 10 bases. The CDR3 covers 15 residues. With V trimmed by 5 bases and J by 8 bases, 11 bases remained unmatched. The germline V gene has CDR1 SGHTA and CDR2 FQGNSA. CDR3 nucleotide sequence: TGTGCCAGCAGCCGACGACAGGGGGCAGGCTCGGAAGCTTTCTTT. It translates to CASSRRQGAGSEAFF. Supplemented by reference TRBV7-2 and TRBJ1-1, the full variable domain reads GAGVSQSPSNKVTEKGKDVELRCDPISGHTALYWYRQSLGQGLEFLIYFQGNSAPDKSGLPSDRFSAERTGGSVSTLTIQRTQQEDSAVYLCASSRRQGAGSEAFFGQGTRLTVV.

The V call is TRBV18, the J call TRBJ2-7; 8 positions agree with TRBD1. The V segment lost 6 bases and the J segment 0 bases; nucleotides outside the gene matches: 4. This CDR3 comprises 14 residues. Germline CDR1 reads KGHSH; CDR2 reads LQKENI. This CDR3 is CASSRDRSSYEQYF. The DNA for the CDR3 is TGTGCCAGCTCGCGGGACAGGAGCTCCTACGAGCAGTACTTC.

As concerns this clonotype: A junction end diverges from the germline sequence, so it may reflect a read error. The CDR3 here is CASSEGQGVEQHQHF. Written as DNA, the CDR3 is TGCGCCAGCAGCGAGGGACAGGGGGTTGAGCAGCACCAGCATTTT. The V gene is TRBV5-1, the J gene TRBJ1-5, with TRBD1 identical over 11 bases. The CDR3 is 15 amino acids. CDR1 is SGHRS, CDR2 YFSETQ, per germline.

V and J are TRBV3-1 and TRBJ2-7, with D possibly called TRBD1 or TRBD2 (5 bases each). The CDR3 length is 13 residues. CDR1 and CDR2 (germline): LGHDT, YNNKEL (reference sequence). V was cut by 2 bases and J by 5 bases, with 10 bases left in between. Here the CDR3 DNA reads TGTGCCAGCAGCCAATTGGGGGTTAACGAGCAGTACTTC. Translated, it gives CASSQLGVNEQYF.

The rearrangement links TRBV2 to TRBJ1-2; D remains unclear. This CDR3 has 13 amino acids. CDR1 is SNHLY and CDR2 is FYNNEI in the germline V gene. Trimming cost V 6 bases and J 3 bases, with 11 bases left between them. The CDR3 DNA sequence: TGTGCCAGCAGGCAAGACACATACTATGGCTACACCTTC. This codes for CASRQDTYYGYTF.

The chain links TRBV28 to TRBJ2-2; D is possibly TRBD1 (6 bases). V was shortened by 6 bases and J by 4 bases, with 15 bases between the two germline ends. CDR1 and CDR2 from the germline V gene are MDHEN and SYDVKM. The CDR3 covers 15 residues. The chain's CDR3 is CASRETGHSTGELFF. The CDR3 DNA follows: TGTGCCAGCAGGGAAACGGGACATTCCACCGGGGAGCTGTTTTTT.

In the case of this clonotype: One base away lies a much larger clone, so this may be a sequencing read error. The rearrangement uses TRBV19 and TRBJ1-2; D is perhaps TRBD1 (6 bases). Per the germline V gene, CDR1 is LNHDA and CDR2 is SQIVND (reference sequence). This CDR3 contains 17 residues. The CDR3 region is CAGSHYRDTARLYGYTF. In DNA form, the CDR3 reads TGTGCCGGTAGTCACTACCGGGACACCGCTCGCCTCTATGGCTACACCTTC.

This clonotype was counted between two and nine times. V usage is TRBV6-5 and J usage is TRBJ2-7; D possibly corresponds to TRBD2 (5 bases). V was pared by 7 bases and J by 1 base, with 17 bases between. The CDR3 contains 15 residues. Germline-derived CDR1 and CDR2 are MNHEY and SVGAGI. The CDR3 nucleotides read TGTGCCAGCAATGACGGGCTCAGGAGGTCCTACGAGCAGTACTTC. It specifies CASNDGLRRSYEQYF.

The V call is TRBV5-6, the J call TRBJ2-5; 9 bases map to TRBD1. Germline assignment: CDR1 SGHDT and CDR2 YYEEEE. CDR3 length: 15 residues. The junction had 7 bases not matched to a gene; V was cut back by 3 bases and J by 4 bases. The CDR3 nucleotides read TGTGCCAGCAGCTCCCCGGGACAGGGAATAGAGACCCAGTACTTC. Its protein product is CASSSPGQGIETQYF.